One and the same sample provided the 5 T cell receptor beta chains below, sequenced in a study of T-cell reconstitution after alpha-beta-depleted transplantation in children. Preparation of the TCRbeta library involved a method that used unique molecular identifiers. TCRdb redid the calling of the PCR reads with MiXCR, one entry per CDR3 protein. This sample carries about 580,000 distinct CDR3 sequences, around 23% of them seen once, and the ten largest clones take around an eighth. The sample here was PBMCs, mostly from graft donor cells, taken 360 days after TCRalphabeta/CD19-depleted stem cell transplant. Source of these receptors: a boy in the first two years of life who had a stem cell transplant for acute myeloid leukemia, so the T cells may come from the graft donor.

In this sample, this clonotype turned up a few times. This chain connects TRBV6-1 to TRBJ2-2; the D is unclear. The CDR3 runs to 14 residues. The V and J ends lost 5 bases and 0 bases respectively, with 7 bases between them. CDR1 and CDR2 (germline): MNHNS, SASEGT. The CDR3 reads CASSRVANTGELFF. The CDR3 bases are TGTGCCAGCAGTCGAGTAGCGAACACCGGGGAGCTGTTTTTT.

The chain links TRBV27 to TRBJ2-1; maybe TRBD2 (7 bases). The V gene lost 5 bases and the J gene lost 9 bases, with 20 bases spanning the gap. The CDR3 spans 15 residues. Looked up from germline, CDR1 is MNHEY and CDR2 is SMNVEV (reference sequence). The CDR3 nucleotides read TGTGCCAGCAGTGGGAGCCCTGGGGGGGGCGTTGAGCAGTTCTTC. The encoded protein is CASSGSPGGGVEQFF.

This clonotype has at least ten counts. J is TRBJ2-1 and V is TRBV6-5; D is ambiguous. The germline V gene encodes CDR1 MNHEY and CDR2 SVGAGI. The CDR3 sequence is 14 residues long. With 2 bases removed from V and 3 bases from J, the gap between germline ends came to 8 bases. This CDR3 reads CASSYAWDYNEQFF. The CDR3 DNA reads as TGTGCCAGCAGTTACGCTTGGGACTACAATGAGCAGTTCTTC.

This clonotype was counted ten times or more. The V call is TRBV29-1, the J call TRBJ2-6; D is unresolved. The CDR3 covers 13 residues. V lost 5 bases and J lost 0, with 5 bases in between. CDR1 is SQVTM and CDR2 is ANQGSEA in the germline V gene. Here the CDR3 reads CSVFASGANVLTF. The CDR3 coding sequence is TGCAGCGTTTTTGCCTCTGGGGCCAACGTCCTGACTTTC.

The J gene is TRBJ2-3, the V gene TRBV4-3; TRBD1 or TRBD2 may be the D gene (5 bases each). The CDR3 is made up of 20 amino acids. Germline V gives CDR1 LGHNA, CDR2 YSLEER. Trimming pared 1 base from V and 2 bases from J, leaving 25 bases between. CDR3 residues: CASSQVWSQGRMPTTDTQYF. DNA of the CDR3: TGCGCCAGCAGCCAAGTCTGGTCCCAGGGACGGATGCCCACCACAGATACGCAGTATTTT.